The T cell receptor beta chain under discussion was sequenced for a study of shared clonotypes between healthy human individuals. Overall study findings and caveats: Measured sharing among donors was expected to vary with sequencing depth. Apart from blood, nothing was sampled; tissue repertoires likely differ.

What was sequenced on ten immunoSEQ deep assay plates was unsorted PBMC DNA. The assay was immunoSEQ multiplex PCR, and TCRdb's table has in-frame clones only and misses some. In the table there are 450,000 to 500,000 clones, approximately 80% of which are singletons. Notes on this clone: Its antigen is currently unknown.

Researchers drew on tens of millions of PBMCs for genomic DNA from unsorted samples. The CDR3 contains 14 residues. The V gene's germline CDR1 is MDHEN and CDR2 SYDVKM. With 6 bases removed from V and 4 bases from J, the gap between germline ends came to 15 bases. J is TRBJ1-2 and V is TRBV28; the D gene is possibly TRBD1 (6 bases). The TCR sequence derives from a woman aged 40 to 50 in good health. Some clones in this sample may be carry-over from other donors' samples. Sequenced: PBMCs. This CDR3 is CASRLPGGSYGYTF. DNA of the CDR3: TGTGCCAGCAGGCTCCCCGGGGGCAGCTATGGCTACACCTTC.